The rows below give T cell receptor beta chains drawn from one sample of a study of T cell responses to AZD1222 COVID-19 vaccine. Profiling relied on immunoSEQ multiplex PCR, and the TCRdb table lists in-frame clones only, not all of them. The data show 150,000 to 200,000 clones, 90% to 95% seen once. The sample in question was peripheral blood, obtained on day 0 of AZD1222 vaccination. These receptors were taken from an adult in good health. CDR3s include the opening cysteine and the closing phenylalanine or tryptophan. Each record gives: V gene, clone size, J gene, D gene, CDR3 DNA, CDR3 protein. A D gene is named only where the DNA matches it firmly. A row's size may be missing; if present it is once, few, many or a size class.

v_call: TRBV5-4
clone_size: NA
j_call: TRBJ1-6
d_call: NA
cdr3_nt: TGTGCCAGCAGCTTGGCAGGGGTTAATTCACCCCTCCACTTT
cdr3_aa: CASSLAGVNSPLHF

v_call: TRBV29-1
clone_size: NA
j_call: TRBJ2-7
d_call: TRBD2
cdr3_nt: TGCAGCGTTGTGGGTGGACTAGCGGGGCCCTACGAGCAGTACTTC
cdr3_aa: CSVVGGLAGPYEQYF

v_call: TRBV7-9
clone_size: NA
j_call: TRBJ2-3
d_call: NA
cdr3_nt: TGTGCCAGCAGCTCACTTTGGGCTAGCGAACGCACAGATACGCAGTATTTT
cdr3_aa: CASSSLWASERTDTQYF

v_call: TRBV6-6
clone_size: NA
j_call: TRBJ2-3
d_call: TRBD2
cdr3_nt: TGTGCCAGCAGTGCCTTAGCGGGAGTGCGAAATACGCAGTATTTT
cdr3_aa: CASSALAGVRNTQYF

v_call: TRBV27
clone_size: NA
j_call: TRBJ1-6
d_call: NA
cdr3_nt: TGTGCCAGCTTGCTTAGCGTAACAGGGAAATCACCCCTCCACTTT
cdr3_aa: CASLLSVTGKSPLHF

v_call: TRBV28
clone_size: NA
j_call: TRBJ2-7
d_call: TRBD1
cdr3_nt: TGTGCCAGCAGCCCTATCGACAGGGGAGGAACCTACGAGCAGTACTTC
cdr3_aa: CASSPIDRGGTYEQYF

v_call: TRBV28
clone_size: NA
j_call: TRBJ1-2
d_call: TRBD1
cdr3_nt: TGTGCCAGCAGTTTACTGGACAGGGTTTACCATGGCTACACCTTC
cdr3_aa: CASSLLDRVYHGYTF

v_call: TRBV5-1
clone_size: NA
j_call: TRBJ2-7
d_call: NA
cdr3_nt: TGCGCCAGCAGCTTTGGTAGGACAGGCGGGACCTACGAGCAGTACTTC
cdr3_aa: CASSFGRTGGTYEQYF

v_call: TRBV19
clone_size: NA
j_call: TRBJ2-1
d_call: NA
cdr3_nt: TGTGCCAGTAGTATAGGCAGCAGGGTCTACAATGAGCAGTTCTTC
cdr3_aa: CASSIGSRVYNEQFF

v_call: TRBV9
clone_size: NA
j_call: TRBJ2-1
d_call: NA
cdr3_nt: TGTGCCAGCAGCGTAGCAGGGGCTAGCGGTATGCGCTCCTACAATGAGCAGTTCTTC
cdr3_aa: CASSVAGASGMRSYNEQFF

v_call: TRBV7-2
clone_size: NA
j_call: TRBJ1-5
d_call: NA
cdr3_nt: TGTGCCAGCAGCTTAGAGGCAGCTTTCAATCAGCCCCAGCATTTT
cdr3_aa: CASSLEAAFNQPQHF

v_call: TRBV10-3
clone_size: NA
j_call: TRBJ2-7
d_call: NA
cdr3_nt: TGTGCCATAACCACAAATTCCGAGCAGTACTTC
cdr3_aa: CAITTNSEQYF

v_call: TRBV11-2
clone_size: NA
j_call: TRBJ2-7
d_call: TRBD2
cdr3_nt: TGTGCCAGCAGCCCCGGACTAGCGGGAGGGAGGGGCGAGCAGTACTTC
cdr3_aa: CASSPGLAGGRGEQYF

v_call: TRBV5-1
clone_size: NA
j_call: TRBJ2-7
d_call: NA
cdr3_nt: TGCGCCAGCAGCTTGGCCTCACAGGGTTGGTACGAGCAGTACTTC
cdr3_aa: CASSLASQGWYEQYF

v_call: TRBV11-2
clone_size: NA
j_call: TRBJ1-2
d_call: NA
cdr3_nt: TGTGCCAGCAGCTTAACCCCTGAGGGCTACTATGGCTACACCTTC
cdr3_aa: CASSLTPEGYYGYTF

v_call: TRBV4-2
clone_size: NA
j_call: TRBJ2-1
d_call: TRBD1
cdr3_nt: TGTGCCAGCAGCCAAGATAGGAGACAGGGGAGCAATGAGCAGTTCTTC
cdr3_aa: CASSQDRRQGSNEQFF

v_call: TRBV6-5
clone_size: NA
j_call: TRBJ1-3
d_call: NA
cdr3_nt: TGTGCCAGCAGTTACGCGCGCAGCGGGCCAGGAAACACCATATATTTT
cdr3_aa: CASSYARSGPGNTIYF

v_call: TRBV15
clone_size: NA
j_call: TRBJ1-1
d_call: TRBD1
cdr3_nt: TGTGCCACCAGCAGGGGGGACAGGTCTGAAGCTTTCTTT
cdr3_aa: CATSRGDRSEAFF

v_call: TRBV6-2/TRBV6-3
clone_size: NA
j_call: TRBJ2-1
d_call: NA
cdr3_nt: TGTGCCAGCAGTTACTCGAGAGGGCCGGGACGCTACAATGAGCAGTTCTTC
cdr3_aa: CASSYSRGPGRYNEQFF

v_call: TRBV6-6
clone_size: NA
j_call: TRBJ2-3
d_call: NA
cdr3_nt: TGTGCCAGCAGCGACTCAGGGGTTAGCACAGATACGCAGTATTTT
cdr3_aa: CASSDSGVSTDTQYF

v_call: TRBV11-3
clone_size: NA
j_call: TRBJ2-2
d_call: TRBD2
cdr3_nt: TGTGCCAGCAGCCCGGGGGGGTGGGGGAAAAACACCGGGGAGCTGTTTTTT
cdr3_aa: CASSPGGWGKNTGELFF

v_call: TRBV19
clone_size: NA
j_call: TRBJ2-2
d_call: TRBD1
cdr3_nt: TGTGCCAGTAGTATAGGTATCGGGACAGGAGAGCTGTTTTTT
cdr3_aa: CASSIGIGTGELFF

v_call: TRBV4-1
clone_size: NA
j_call: TRBJ2-1
d_call: NA
cdr3_nt: TGCGCCAGCAGCCAAGACCCCGGTGAGCAGTTCTTC
cdr3_aa: CASSQDPGEQFF

v_call: TRBV4-1
clone_size: NA
j_call: TRBJ1-1
d_call: NA
cdr3_nt: TGCGCCAGCAGCCAAGGGGGGACTTTTCCGAACACTGAAGCTTTCTTT
cdr3_aa: CASSQGGTFPNTEAFF

v_call: TRBV4-2
clone_size: NA
j_call: TRBJ2-7
d_call: NA
cdr3_nt: TGTGCCAGCAGCCAAGAGGTCGTAGGCTCAAGCTCCTACGAGCAGTACTTC
cdr3_aa: CASSQEVVGSSSYEQYF

v_call: TRBV7-3
clone_size: NA
j_call: TRBJ2-1
d_call: NA
cdr3_nt: TGTGCCAGCAGCTTACCCGACAGCAATGAGCAGTTCTTC
cdr3_aa: CASSLPDSNEQFF

v_call: TRBV7-9
clone_size: NA
j_call: TRBJ1-1
d_call: NA
cdr3_nt: TGTGCCAGCAGCCCGAAGACAGATGAAGCTTTCTTT
cdr3_aa: CASSPKTDEAFF

v_call: TRBV4-1
clone_size: NA
j_call: TRBJ2-5
d_call: TRBD1
cdr3_nt: TGCGCCAGCAGCCAAGCGGACAGGGGAAGAGAGACCCAGTACTTC
cdr3_aa: CASSQADRGRETQYF

v_call: TRBV11-2
clone_size: once
j_call: TRBJ1-1
d_call: NA
cdr3_nt: TGTGCCAGCAGCTTATTAGACGGTTCGAACACTGAAGCTTTCTTT
cdr3_aa: CASSLLDGSNTEAFF

v_call: TRBV14
clone_size: NA
j_call: TRBJ2-2
d_call: NA
cdr3_nt: TGTGCCAGCAGCCAGACCTCCCGCGCGGGGGAGCTGTTTTTT
cdr3_aa: CASSQTSRAGELFF

v_call: TRBV9
clone_size: NA
j_call: TRBJ1-2
d_call: NA
cdr3_nt: TGTGCCAGCAGCGTCAGAACCGACAACTATGGCTACACCTTC
cdr3_aa: CASSVRTDNYGYTF

v_call: TRBV24-1
clone_size: NA
j_call: TRBJ1-1
d_call: NA
cdr3_nt: TGTGCCACCAGTGATTTGTGGAACACTGAAGCTTTCTTT
cdr3_aa: CATSDLWNTEAFF

v_call: TRBV19
clone_size: NA
j_call: TRBJ2-2
d_call: NA
cdr3_nt: TGTGCCAGTAGTATAAGTGGATTGGCCGGGGAGCTGTTTTTT
cdr3_aa: CASSISGLAGELFF

v_call: TRBV7-9
clone_size: once
j_call: TRBJ2-1
d_call: NA
cdr3_nt: TGTGCCAGCAGCCAATCTCCGAACGAGCAGTTCTTC
cdr3_aa: CASSQSPNEQFF

v_call: TRBV6-5
clone_size: NA
j_call: TRBJ2-2
d_call: NA
cdr3_nt: TGTGCCAGCAGTTACCCCCCCGGGATATTTACCGGGGAGCTGTTTTTT
cdr3_aa: CASSYPPGIFTGELFF

v_call: TRBV7-8
clone_size: NA
j_call: TRBJ2-7
d_call: TRBD2
cdr3_nt: TGTGCCAGCAGCCCTACTAGCGGGCGAAGGGAGCAGTACTTC
cdr3_aa: CASSPTSGRREQYF

v_call: TRBV19
clone_size: once
j_call: TRBJ1-6
d_call: NA
cdr3_nt: TGTGCCAGTAGTGCGGACTCTTCGGGAAATTCACCCCTCCACTTT
cdr3_aa: CASSADSSGNSPLHF

v_call: TRBV7-9
clone_size: NA
j_call: TRBJ2-1
d_call: TRBD2
cdr3_nt: TGTGCCAGCAGCCAACCTAGCGGGAGTAATGAGCAGTTCTTC
cdr3_aa: CASSQPSGSNEQFF

v_call: TRBV19
clone_size: NA
j_call: TRBJ2-5
d_call: NA
cdr3_nt: TGTGCCAGTGGCTACCGGGACGACCAAGAGACCCAGTACTTC
cdr3_aa: CASGYRDDQETQYF